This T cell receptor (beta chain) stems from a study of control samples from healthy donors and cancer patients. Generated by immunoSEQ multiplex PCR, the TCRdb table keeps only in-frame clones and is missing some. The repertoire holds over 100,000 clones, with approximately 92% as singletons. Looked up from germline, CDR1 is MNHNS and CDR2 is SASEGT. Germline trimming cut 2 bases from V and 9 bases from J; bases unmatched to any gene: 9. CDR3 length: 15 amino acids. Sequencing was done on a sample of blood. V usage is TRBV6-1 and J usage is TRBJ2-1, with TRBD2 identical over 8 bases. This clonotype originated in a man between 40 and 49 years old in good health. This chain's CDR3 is CASSELGVAGSEQFF. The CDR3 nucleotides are TGTGCCAGCAGTGAATTAGGGGTAGCGGGGTCTGAGCAGTTCTTC.